This entry describes one T cell receptor beta chain. Its antigen remains unknown. This sample is part of a study of T cells in Graves' hyperthyroidism and ophthalmopathy. Not enrolled were patients with uncontrolled infection, other autoimmune disease, pregnancy or lactation. The TCR beta CDR3 regions underwent amplification using RNA transcripts as the source. The HTBI primer set served for first-round RT-PCR of the TCR CDR3. One entry per CDR3 protein results from TCRdb running MiXCR on the multiplex PCR reads. Found here are approximately 270,000 distinct CDR3 sequences, roughly 14% of them singletons; the top ten hold about 14%. Study conclusions and caveats: Ophthalmopathy, which appeared later, was predicted by the model a median roughly 6.4 months before onset.

Sequenced: blood. This TCR was recovered from a middle-aged woman with Graves' hyperthyroidism that later progressed to Graves' ophthalmopathy.

DNA of the CDR3: TGTGCCAGCAGTTGGGCCGGAGGAGGGGCCAACGTCCTGACTTTC. Encoded protein: CASSWAGGGANVLTF. The V and J genes are TRBV3-1 and TRBJ2-6, with D possibly being TRBD2 (5 bases). There are 15 residues in the CDR3. V was cut by 6 bases and J by 4 bases, with 13 bases left in between. Germline values: CDR1 LGHDT, CDR2 YNNKEL (reference sequence). The variable domain in full, completed from reference TRBV3-1 and TRBJ2-6, reads DTAVSQTPKYLVTQMGNDKSIKCEQNLGHDTMYWYKQDSKKFLKIMFSYNNKELIINETVPNRFSPKSPDKAHLNLHINSLELGDSAVYFCASSWAGGGANVLTFGAGSRLTVL.